The clone carrying this T cell receptor (beta chain) appeared many times. The sample originates from a study of regulatory T cells in long-lasting Graves disease. The CDR3 length is 14 residues. V lost 4 bases and J lost 0, with 9 bases in between. To make TCR beta libraries, researchers used iRepertoire HTBI primers and Arm-PCR of CDR3 regions. MiXCR, run by TCRdb on the multiplex PCR reads, gives a single entry per CDR3 protein. The sample includes approximately 500,000 distinct CDR3 sequences, under 25% of them seen just once. Time point defined: persistent/refractory GD, antithyroid drugs over 5 years with positive TRAb. PBMCs were the source of the RNA used for TCR sequencing.

The sequence came from a female donor with Graves disease. Sample: peripheral blood mononuclear cells (PBMCs), taken when the disease was refractory, from a patient treated with antithyroid drugs. The rearrangement links TRBV12-3 or TRBV12-4 to TRBJ1-1, with a weak D call TRBD1 (5 bases). CDR3 residues: CASSSGTLNTEAFF. As DNA, the CDR3 is TGTGCCAGCAGTTCCGGGACCTTGAACACTGAAGCTTTCTTT.